These T cell receptor beta chains were read from a single sample in a study of cytomegalovirus exposure and HLA in healthy donors. TCRdb's copy holds only in-frame clones and misses some; the assay was immunoSEQ multiplex PCR. The top ten hold 4.5% of the sample, which has 130,000 to 150,000 clones, 80% to 90% seen once. Sequenced sample: PBMCs. Receptors were obtained from a man younger than 35 in good health and CMV-seropositive. Each CDR3 is given with its conserved first and last residue. The D gene is left open where the match is weak. Clone size appears in some rows only: once, few, many, or a class for an expanded clone.

TRBD1	13	TRBV5-4	TRBJ2-5	-	CASSPRGRETQYF	TGTGCCAGCAGCCCCAGGGGGCGGGAGACCCAGTACTTC
-	13	TRBV19	TRBJ1-6	-	CASSIAPNSPLHF	TGTGCCAGTAGTATAGCCCCAAATTCACCCCTCCACTTT
-	10	TRBV29-1	TRBJ1-1	-	CSVQNTEAFF	TGCAGCGTACAGAACACTGAAGCTTTCTTT
TRBD2	15	TRBV7-3	TRBJ2-1	-	CASSLLAGGYNEQFF	TGTGCCAGCAGCTTATTAGCGGGGGGGTACAATGAGCAGTTCTTC
-	14	TRBV7-7	TRBJ2-7	-	CASSIAQGLGEQYF	TGTGCTAGCAGTATAGCCCAGGGTCTGGGGGAGCAGTACTTC
TRBD1	15	TRBV5-1	TRBJ1-2	-	CASSDYRDSIYGYTF	TGCGCCAGCAGCGATTACCGGGACAGCATCTATGGCTACACCTTC
TRBD2	15	TRBV5-1	TRBJ2-7	-	CASSLTSAPSYEQYF	TGCGCCAGCAGCTTGACTAGCGCCCCCTCCTACGAGCAGTACTTC
TRBD1	19	TRBV5-1	TRBJ1-2	-	CASSLKPPPGQGINYGYTF	TGCGCCAGCAGCTTAAAGCCCCCACCGGGACAGGGGATAAACTATGGCTACACCTTC
-	15	TRBV19	TRBJ2-1	-	CASTSLGLAINEQFF	TGTGCCAGTACCTCATTAGGGCTAGCAATCAATGAGCAGTTCTTC
-	14	TRBV13	TRBJ2-4	-	CASSLLVAKNIQYF	TGTGCCAGCAGCTTATTAGTGGCCAAAAACATTCAGTACTTC
-	15	TRBV6-4	TRBJ2-3	few	CASSKGAGNPDTQYF	TGTGCCAGCAGCAAAGGAGCAGGGAACCCAGATACGCAGTATTTT
TRBD1	16	TRBV14	TRBJ2-1	-	CASSHTGTGASNEQFF	TGTGCCAGCAGCCACACCGGGACAGGGGCCTCCAATGAGCAGTTCTTC
-	14	TRBV30	TRBJ2-4	-	CAWSGLLAKNIQYF	TGTGCCTGGAGCGGACTGCTAGCCAAAAACATTCAGTACTTC
-	11	TRBV29-1	TRBJ2-1	-	CSVLKLGEQFF	TGCAGCGTTCTTAAACTAGGTGAGCAGTTCTTC
-	13	TRBV5-1	TRBJ2-1	-	CASSDGQNNEQFF	TGCGCCAGCAGCGACGGACAGAACAATGAGCAGTTCTTC
-	15	TRBV6-1	TRBJ1-5	-	CASSEDPGNNQPQHF	TGTGCCAGCAGTGAAGATCCGGGGAACAATCAGCCCCAGCATTTT
TRBD1	15	TRBV5-1	TRBJ1-1	-	CASSSTQGASTEAFF	TGCGCCAGCAGCTCCACACAGGGGGCGAGTACTGAAGCTTTCTTT
-	14	TRBV11-2	TRBJ2-7	-	CASSLLSSSDEQYF	TGTGCCAGCAGCTTACTATCGTCCAGCGACGAGCAGTACTTC
TRBD1	14	TRBV5-1	TRBJ1-2	-	CASSLGDRGPGYTF	TGCGCCAGCAGCTTGGGGGACAGGGGGCCTGGCTACACCTTC
TRBD1	14	TRBV5-8	TRBJ2-2	-	CASSTGTATGELFF	TGTGCCAGCAGCACCGGGACAGCAACCGGGGAGCTGTTTTTT
-	14	TRBV10-2	TRBJ2-3	-	CASAFSGSTDTQYF	TGCGCCAGCGCTTTTTCAGGGAGCACAGATACGCAGTATTTT
TRBD2	14	TRBV2	TRBJ2-7	-	CASRPTSGPYEQYF	TGTGCCAGCAGACCTACTAGCGGGCCCTACGAGCAGTACTTC
TRBD1	16	TRBV27	TRBJ2-7	-	CASRGLEQGPSYEQYF	TGTGCCAGCCGGGGCCTCGAACAGGGGCCCTCCTACGAGCAGTACTTC
TRBD1	14	TRBV5-4	TRBJ2-7	-	CASSSWGTDREQYF	TGTGCCAGCAGCTCCTGGGGGACAGATCGCGAGCAGTACTTC
-	18	TRBV19	TRBJ2-6	-	CASSIDGLSVAGANVLTF	TGTGCCAGTAGTATAGACGGTCTCTCCGTCGCTGGGGCCAACGTCCTGACTTTC
-	15	TRBV6-4	TRBJ2-3	-	CASSDEGGSTDTQYF	TGTGCCAGCAGTGACGAAGGGGGAAGCACAGATACGCAGTATTTT
-	11	TRBV20-1	TRBJ2-5	few	CSARRQETQYF	TGCAGTGCTAGACGGCAAGAGACCCAGTACTTC
-	14	TRBV14	TRBJ2-7	-	CASSPYGSGYEQYF	TGTGCCAGCAGCCCCTACGGGTCAGGGTACGAGCAGTACTTC
-	14	TRBV5-1	TRBJ1-1	once	CASSFTGSKIGAFF	TGCGCCAGCAGCTTCACAGGGTCCAAGATAGGAGCTTTCTTT
TRBD2	15	TRBV18	TRBJ2-1	-	CASSPYRGGNNEQFF	TGTGCCAGCTCACCATACCGGGGGGGCAACAATGAGCAGTTCTTC
-	15	TRBV5-6	TRBJ1-6	-	CASSLTPGPNSPLHF	TGTGCCAGCAGCTTGACGCCCGGTCCTAATTCACCCCTCCACTTT
-	16	TRBV2	TRBJ1-3	-	CASSEKLVLAGNTIYF	TGTGCCAGCAGTGAAAAGCTGGTCCTCGCTGGAAACACCATATATTTT
-	13	TRBV5-5	TRBJ2-7	few	CASTPTGSYEQYF	TGTGCCAGCACCCCTACAGGGTCTTACGAGCAGTACTTC
TRBD2	15	TRBV5-4	TRBJ2-3	-	CASGLAGGGTDTQYF	TGTGCCAGCGGATTAGCGGGGGGGGGCACAGATACGCAGTATTTT
-	16	TRBV4-1	TRBJ1-1	once	CASSQGLQGIATEAFF	TGCGCCAGCAGCCAAGGTCTTCAGGGAATCGCCACTGAAGCTTTCTTT
TRBD1	14	TRBV30	TRBJ1-1	-	CAWGLNTGDTEAFF	TGTGCCTGGGGCCTTAACACAGGGGACACTGAAGCTTTCTTT
TRBD2	16	TRBV11-3	TRBJ2-3	-	CASSLGLAGGTDTQYF	TGTGCCAGCAGCTTGGGACTAGCGGGAGGAACAGATACGCAGTATTTT
-	12	TRBV7-9	TRBJ2-7	-	CASSASAYEQYF	TGTGCCAGCAGCGCTAGCGCCTACGAGCAGTACTTC
TRBD2	17	TRBV5-4	TRBJ2-1	-	CASSLRPSGREYNEQFF	TGTGCCAGCAGCTTGCGGCCTAGCGGGAGGGAATACAATGAGCAGTTCTTC
TRBD1	14	TRBV18	TRBJ1-1	-	CASSRTGSDTEAFF	TGTGCCAGCTCTAGGACAGGGAGTGACACTGAAGCTTTCTTT
-	16	TRBV5-4	TRBJ2-2	-	CASSRGTPRGTGELFF	TGTGCCAGCAGCCGAGGCACCCCACGTGGCACCGGGGAGCTGTTTTTT
-	15	TRBV6-6	TRBJ1-1	-	CASTLREGRDTEAFF	TGTGCCAGCACCCTCAGGGAGGGTAGGGACACTGAAGCTTTCTTT
TRBD2	17	TRBV7-2	TRBJ2-3	-	CASSLRASGGATDTQYF	TGTGCCAGCAGCTTACGGGCTAGCGGGGGGGCCACAGATACGCAGTATTTT
-	13	TRBV27	TRBJ1-6	few	CASRGRYNSPLHF	TGTGCCAGCAGGGGCCGTTATAATTCACCCCTCCACTTT
-	12	TRBV6-5	TRBJ2-1	-	CASRGALGEQFF	TGTGCCAGCAGGGGGGCTTTGGGGGAGCAGTTCTTC
TRBD1	14	TRBV7-2	TRBJ2-7	-	CASSPLGQGGEQYF	TGTGCCAGCAGCCCCCTCGGACAGGGCGGCGAGCAGTACTTC
-	16	TRBV27	TRBJ1-5	-	CASSPGSTYFNQPQHF	TGTGCCAGCAGTCCCGGGTCAACTTACTTCAATCAGCCCCAGCATTTT
-	12	TRBV7-9	TRBJ1-2	-	CASSPFELGYTF	TGTGCCAGCAGCCCCTTCGAGTTAGGCTACACCTTC
-	14	TRBV2	TRBJ2-1	-	CASTIADSYNEQFF	TGTGCCAGCACTATAGCGGACTCCTACAATGAGCAGTTCTTC
TRBD1	14	TRBV7-6	TRBJ1-2	-	CASSLLTGESGYTF	TGTGCCAGCAGCCTTCTGACAGGGGAAAGTGGCTACACCTTC
-	13	TRBV4-1	TRBJ2-1	-	CASSQLTLAGRFF	TGCGCCAGCAGCCAACTGACGTTGGCAGGTCGGTTCTTC
-	13	TRBV6-6	TRBJ1-2	-	CASSYSRQYGYTF	TGTGCCAGCAGTTACTCAAGACAGTATGGCTACACCTTC
TRBD1	14	TRBV2	TRBJ2-3	-	CASNRGAGGDTQYF	TGTGCCAGCAACCGAGGGGCAGGGGGAGATACGCAGTATTTT